This T cell receptor beta chain was recovered during a study of cytomegalovirus exposure and HLA in healthy donors. Study-wide findings and caveats: Among TCR sequences, most were rare, though some public TCRs appeared in many donors.

All donors participated as healthy donors of bone marrow. The CDR3 runs to 17 residues. V lost 5 bases and J 0 bases, leaving 17 bases between the germline ends. Germline V gene sequence: CDR1 MDHEN, CDR2 SYDVKM. The PCR ran on 60 Vbeta and 13 Jbeta primers. Profiling relied on immunoSEQ multiplex PCR, and the TCRdb table lists in-frame clones only, not all of them. The sample carries about 93,000 clones, around 80% recorded once. This clone has just one count. The target antigen is unknown. Sequencing input: PBMCs. The sequence was obtained from a man younger than 45 in good health and CMV-seronegative. This sequence joins TRBV28 and TRBJ1-5; possibly TRBD1 for D (5 bases). The CDR3 region is CASSPIQGLPSNQPQHF. The CDR3 coding sequence is TGTGCCAGCAGTCCAATCCAGGGTTTACCTAGCAATCAGCCCCAGCATTTT. Together with reference TRBV28 and TRBJ1-5, the CDR3 gives the full variable domain: DVKVTQSSRYLVKRTGEKVFLECVQDMDHENMFWYRQDPGLGLRLIYFSYDVKMKEKGDIPEGYSVSREKKERFSLILESASTNQTSMYLCASSPIQGLPSNQPQHFGDGTRLSIL.